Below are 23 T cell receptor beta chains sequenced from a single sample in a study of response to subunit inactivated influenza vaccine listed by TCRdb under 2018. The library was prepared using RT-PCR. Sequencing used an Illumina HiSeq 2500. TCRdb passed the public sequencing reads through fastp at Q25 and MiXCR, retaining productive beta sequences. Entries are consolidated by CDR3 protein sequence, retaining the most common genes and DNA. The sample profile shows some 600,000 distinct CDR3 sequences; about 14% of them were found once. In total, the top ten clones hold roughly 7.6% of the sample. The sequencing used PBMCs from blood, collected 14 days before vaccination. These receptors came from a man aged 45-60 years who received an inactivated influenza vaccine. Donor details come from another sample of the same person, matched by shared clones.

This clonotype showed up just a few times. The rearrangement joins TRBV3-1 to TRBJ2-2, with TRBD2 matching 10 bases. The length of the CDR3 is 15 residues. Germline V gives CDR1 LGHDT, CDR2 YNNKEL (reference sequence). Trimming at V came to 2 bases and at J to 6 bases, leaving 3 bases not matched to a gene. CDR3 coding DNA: TGTGCCAGCAGCCAAAGCGGGGGGGCTGCCGGGGAGCTGTTTTTT. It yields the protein CASSQSGGAAGELFF.

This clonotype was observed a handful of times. Written as DNA, the CDR3 is TGTGCCAGCAACCGAGCGGGAGGGCACGGGACCCAGTACTTC. Its translation is CASNRAGGHGTQYF. The V gene is TRBV7-9, the J gene TRBJ2-5; 10 bases align to TRBD2. J was trimmed by 7 bases and V by 7 bases; bases with no gene match: 9. Germline V gene sequence: CDR1 SEHNR, CDR2 FQNEAQ (reference sequence). The CDR3 spans 14 residues.

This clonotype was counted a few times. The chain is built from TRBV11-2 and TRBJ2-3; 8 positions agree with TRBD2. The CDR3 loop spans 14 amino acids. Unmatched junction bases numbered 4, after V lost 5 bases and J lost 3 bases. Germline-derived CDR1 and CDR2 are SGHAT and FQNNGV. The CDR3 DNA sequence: TGTGCCAGCAGCCGCGGGGGGCCGACAGATACGCAGTATTTT. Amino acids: CASSRGGPTDTQYF.

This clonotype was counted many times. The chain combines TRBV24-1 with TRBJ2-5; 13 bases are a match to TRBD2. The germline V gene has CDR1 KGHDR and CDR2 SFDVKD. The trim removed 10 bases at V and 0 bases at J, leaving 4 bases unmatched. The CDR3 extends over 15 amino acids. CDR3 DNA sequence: TGTGCCACTGGACTAGCGGGGGCCTACCAAGAGACCCAGTACTTC. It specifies CATGLAGAYQETQYF.

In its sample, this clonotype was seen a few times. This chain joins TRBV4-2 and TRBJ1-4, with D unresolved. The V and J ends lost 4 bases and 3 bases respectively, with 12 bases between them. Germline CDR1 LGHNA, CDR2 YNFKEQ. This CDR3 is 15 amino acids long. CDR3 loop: CASSLTRSPNEKLFF. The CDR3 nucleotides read TGTGCCAGCAGCCTAACCAGGTCCCCTAATGAAAAACTGTTTTTT.

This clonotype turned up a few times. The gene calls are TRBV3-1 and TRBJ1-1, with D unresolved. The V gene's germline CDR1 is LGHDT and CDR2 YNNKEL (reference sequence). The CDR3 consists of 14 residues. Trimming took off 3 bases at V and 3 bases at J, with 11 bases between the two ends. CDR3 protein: CASSHSQVDTEAFF. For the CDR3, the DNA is TGTGCCAGCAGCCATTCTCAGGTGGACACTGAAGCTTTCTTT.

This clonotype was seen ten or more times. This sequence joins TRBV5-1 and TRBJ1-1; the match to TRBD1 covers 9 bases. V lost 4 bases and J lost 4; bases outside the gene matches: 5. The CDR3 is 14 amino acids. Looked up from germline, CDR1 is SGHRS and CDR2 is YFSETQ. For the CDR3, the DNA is TGCGCCAGCAGCACTGGGACAGGGCTCACTGAAGCTTTCTTT. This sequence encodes CASSTGTGLTEAFF.

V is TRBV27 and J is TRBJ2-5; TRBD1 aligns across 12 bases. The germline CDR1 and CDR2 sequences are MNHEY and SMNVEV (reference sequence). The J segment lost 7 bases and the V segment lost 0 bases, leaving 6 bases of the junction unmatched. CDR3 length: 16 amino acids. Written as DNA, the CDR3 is TGTGCCAGCAGTTTATCCGGGACAGGGGGCGGTCGGACCCAGTACTTC. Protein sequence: CASSLSGTGGGRTQYF.

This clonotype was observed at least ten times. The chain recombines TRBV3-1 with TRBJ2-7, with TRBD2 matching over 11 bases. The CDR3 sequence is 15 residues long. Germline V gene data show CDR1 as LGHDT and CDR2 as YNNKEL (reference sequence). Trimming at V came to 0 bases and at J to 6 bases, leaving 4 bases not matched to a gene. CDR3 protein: CASSQDSGRASEQYF. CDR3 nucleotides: TGTGCCAGCAGCCAAGATAGCGGGAGGGCCTCCGAGCAGTACTTC.

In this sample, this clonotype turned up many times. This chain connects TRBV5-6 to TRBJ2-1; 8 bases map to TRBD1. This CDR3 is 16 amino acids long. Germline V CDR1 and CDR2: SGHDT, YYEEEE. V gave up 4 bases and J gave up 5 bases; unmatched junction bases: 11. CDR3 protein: CASSALGRTGNNEQFF. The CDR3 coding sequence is TGTGCCAGCAGCGCCTTGGGTAGGACAGGGAACAATGAGCAGTTCTTC.

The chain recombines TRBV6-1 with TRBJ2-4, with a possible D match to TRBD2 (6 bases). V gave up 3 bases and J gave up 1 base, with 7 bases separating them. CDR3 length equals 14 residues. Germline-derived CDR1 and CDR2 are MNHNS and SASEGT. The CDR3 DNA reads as TGTGCCAGCAGTGACGCGGGGGCCAAAAACATTCAGTACTTC. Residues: CASSDAGAKNIQYF.

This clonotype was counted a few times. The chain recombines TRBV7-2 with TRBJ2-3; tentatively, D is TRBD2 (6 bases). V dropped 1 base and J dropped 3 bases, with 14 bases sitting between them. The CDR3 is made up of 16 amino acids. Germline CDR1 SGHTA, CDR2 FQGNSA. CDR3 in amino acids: CASSLVSGSRTDTQYF. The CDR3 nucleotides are TGTGCCAGCAGCTTAGTGTCCGGGAGCAGGACAGATACGCAGTATTTT.

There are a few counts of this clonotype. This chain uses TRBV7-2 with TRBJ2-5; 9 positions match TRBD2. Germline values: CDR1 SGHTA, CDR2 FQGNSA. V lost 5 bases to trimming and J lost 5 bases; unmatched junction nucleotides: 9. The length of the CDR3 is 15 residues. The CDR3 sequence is CASSPRAGGRETQYF. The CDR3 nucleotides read TGTGCCAGCAGCCCCCGGGCGGGGGGGCGGGAGACCCAGTACTTC. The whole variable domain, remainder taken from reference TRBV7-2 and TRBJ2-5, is GAGVSQSPSNKVTEKGKDVELRCDPISGHTALYWYRQSLGQGLEFLIYFQGNSAPDKSGLPSDRFSAERTGGSVSTLTIQRTQQEDSAVYLCASSPRAGGRETQYFGPGTRLLVL.

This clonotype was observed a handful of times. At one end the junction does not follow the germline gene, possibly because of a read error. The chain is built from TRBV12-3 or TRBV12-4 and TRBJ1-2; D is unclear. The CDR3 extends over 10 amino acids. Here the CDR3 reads CVSGRVGYTF. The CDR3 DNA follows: TGTGTCAGCGGGCGGGTTGGCTACACCTTC.

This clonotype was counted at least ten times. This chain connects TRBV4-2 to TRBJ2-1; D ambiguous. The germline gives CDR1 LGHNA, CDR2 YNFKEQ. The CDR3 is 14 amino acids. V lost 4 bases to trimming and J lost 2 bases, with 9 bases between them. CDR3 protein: CASSLPGPYNEQFF. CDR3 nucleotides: TGTGCCAGCAGCCTTCCGGGCCCCTACAATGAGCAGTTCTTC.

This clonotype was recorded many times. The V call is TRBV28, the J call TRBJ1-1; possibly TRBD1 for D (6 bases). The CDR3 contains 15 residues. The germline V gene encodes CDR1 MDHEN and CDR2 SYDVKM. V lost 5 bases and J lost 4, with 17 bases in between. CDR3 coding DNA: TGTGCCAGCAGTCACGGGACAATGCTTTCCACTGAAGCTTTCTTT. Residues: CASSHGTMLSTEAFF.

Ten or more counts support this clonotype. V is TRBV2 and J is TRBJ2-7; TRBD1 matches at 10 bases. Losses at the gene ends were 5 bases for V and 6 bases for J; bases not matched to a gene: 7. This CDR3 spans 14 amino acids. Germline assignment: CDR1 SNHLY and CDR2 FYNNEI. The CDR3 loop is CASSFPGQGPEQYF. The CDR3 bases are TGTGCCAGCAGTTTCCCGGGACAGGGGCCCGAGCAGTACTTC.

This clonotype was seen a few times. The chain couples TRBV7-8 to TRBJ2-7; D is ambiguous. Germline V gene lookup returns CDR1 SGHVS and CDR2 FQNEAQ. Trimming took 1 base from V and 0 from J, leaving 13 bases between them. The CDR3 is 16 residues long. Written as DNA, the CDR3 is TGTGCCAGCAGCTTAGTTTTAGTAGGCGGCTCCTACGAGCAGTACTTC. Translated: CASSLVLVGGSYEQYF.

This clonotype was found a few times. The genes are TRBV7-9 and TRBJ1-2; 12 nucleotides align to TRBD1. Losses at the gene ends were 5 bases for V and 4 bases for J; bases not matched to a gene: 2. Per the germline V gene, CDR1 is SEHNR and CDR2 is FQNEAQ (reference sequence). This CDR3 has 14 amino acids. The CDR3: CASSAGQGAYGYTF. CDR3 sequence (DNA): TGTGCCAGCAGCGCGGGACAGGGGGCCTATGGCTACACCTTC.

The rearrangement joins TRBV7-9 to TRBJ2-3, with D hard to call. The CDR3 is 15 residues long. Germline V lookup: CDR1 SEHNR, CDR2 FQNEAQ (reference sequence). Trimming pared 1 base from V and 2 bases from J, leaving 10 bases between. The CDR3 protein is CASSLVAEPTDTQYF. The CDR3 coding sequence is TGTGCCAGCAGCTTAGTGGCAGAACCCACAGATACGCAGTATTTT.

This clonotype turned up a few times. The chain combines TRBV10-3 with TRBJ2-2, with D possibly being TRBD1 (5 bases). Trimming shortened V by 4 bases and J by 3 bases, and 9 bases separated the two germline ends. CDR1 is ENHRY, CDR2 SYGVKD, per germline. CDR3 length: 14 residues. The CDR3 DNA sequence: TGTGCCATCAGTGGCAGGGTGGACACCGGGGAGCTGTTTTTT. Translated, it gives CAISGRVDTGELFF.

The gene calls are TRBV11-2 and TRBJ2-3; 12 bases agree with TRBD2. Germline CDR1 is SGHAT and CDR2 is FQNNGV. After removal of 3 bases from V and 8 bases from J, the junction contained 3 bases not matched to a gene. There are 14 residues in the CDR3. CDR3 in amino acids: CASSLTSGGTTQYF. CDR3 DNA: TGTGCCAGCAGCTTGACTAGCGGGGGCACTACGCAGTATTTT.

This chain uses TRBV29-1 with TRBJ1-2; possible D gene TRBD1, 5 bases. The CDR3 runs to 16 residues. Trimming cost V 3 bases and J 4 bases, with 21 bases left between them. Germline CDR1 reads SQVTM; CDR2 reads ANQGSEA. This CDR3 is CSVDQQGSGELYGYTF. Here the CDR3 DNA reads TGCAGCGTTGATCAGCAGGGTAGCGGGGAGCTCTATGGCTACACCTTC.